Shown below are 25 T cell receptor beta chains from a single sample sequenced in a study of shared clonotypes between healthy human individuals. Libraries were prepared by immunoSEQ multiplex PCR; TCRdb keeps only in-frame clonotypes and omits some of them. Among some 1,400,000 clones, roughly 95% were seen once, and the ten largest hold roughly 1.2%. The specimen was naive CD4+ T cells sorted from blood. Subset reported: CD45RA+ positively selected. These receptor sequences come from a man aged 30 to 39 in good health.

The chain employs TRBV25-1 and TRBJ1-1, with 7 bases fitting TRBD1. The CDR3 extends over 16 amino acids. CDR1 is MGHDK and CDR2 is SYGVNS in the germline V gene. The V gene end was trimmed by 4 bases and the J gene end by 0 bases; junction bases not matched to a gene: 8. The CDR3 spells CASSAGGGVMNTEAFF. CDR3 nucleotides: TGTGCCAGCAGTGCAGGAGGGGGCGTAATGAACACTGAAGCTTTCTTT.

The gene calls are TRBV7-2 and TRBJ2-3; no clear D. V dropped 0 bases and J dropped 8 bases, with 9 bases sitting between them. CDR1 is SGHTA and CDR2 is FQGNSA in the germline V gene. The CDR3 consists of 13 residues. The chain's CDR3 is CASSLAGSGTQYF. In nucleotides, the CDR3 is TGTGCCAGCAGCTTAGCTGGTTCAGGTACGCAGTATTTT.

This chain links TRBV7-2 with TRBJ2-1; 7 positions match TRBD1. CDR1 and CDR2 (germline): SGHTA, FQGNSA. J lost 4 bases, V lost 3 bases, and 9 bases had no gene match. The CDR3 has 16 residues. CDR3 sequence (DNA): TGTGCCAGCAGCTTTTTTTGGGACAGCGAGTACAATGAGCAGTTCTTC. As protein: CASSFFWDSEYNEQFF.

The chain has TRBV27 and TRBJ2-1; 13 bases line up with TRBD2. The CDR3 consists of 16 residues. The V gene's germline CDR1 is MNHEY and CDR2 SMNVEV (reference sequence). The trim removed 2 bases at V and 10 bases at J, leaving 8 bases unmatched. The CDR3 coding sequence is TGTGCCAGCAGTTTAACTGGGACTAGCGGGATCTTGGAGCAGTTCTTC. It is translated as CASSLTGTSGILEQFF.

This chain joins TRBV27 and TRBJ2-7, with 11 bases identical to TRBD2. Unmatched junction bases numbered 1, after V lost 6 bases and J lost 3 bases. Germline CDR1 is MNHEY and CDR2 is SMNVEV (reference sequence). The CDR3 covers 13 residues. CDR3 region: CASRGTSGYEQYF. DNA of the CDR3: TGTGCCAGCAGAGGGACTAGCGGCTACGAGCAGTACTTC.

The chain joins TRBV11-1 to TRBJ2-3; 9 bases align to TRBD2. The CDR3 totals 16 residues. Germline V lookup: CDR1 SGHAT, CDR2 FQDESV (reference sequence). Germline trimming cut 1 base from V and 1 base from J; bases unmatched to any gene: 3. This chain's CDR3 is CASSLGAGGGTDTQYF. In DNA, the CDR3 is TGTGCCAGCAGCTTAGGAGCGGGAGGAGGCACAGATACGCAGTATTTT. The full variable domain, with the rest looked up from reference TRBV11-1 and TRBJ2-3, is EAEVAQSPRYKITEKSQAVAFWCDPISGHATLYWYRQILGQGPELLVQFQDESVVDDSQLPKDRFSAERLKGVDSTLKIQPAELGDSAMYLCASSLGAGGGTDTQYFGPGTRLTVL.

V usage is TRBV5-6 and J usage is TRBJ2-5; no reliable D call. CDR1 is SGHDT, CDR2 YYEEEE, per germline. The V end lost 0 bases, the J end lost 4 bases, and 4 bases lay between the germline ends. The CDR3 covers 12 residues. CDR3 DNA: TGTGCCAGCAGCTTGGTCCCAGAGACCCAGTACTTC. This codes for CASSLVPETQYF.

Details on this clone: The sample holds other DNA sequences that translate to the same CDR3. The chain employs TRBV6-1 and TRBJ1-1; 9 nucleotides line up with TRBD1. This CDR3 has 15 residues. The junction had 5 bases not matched to a gene; V was cut back by 6 bases and J by 0 bases. Germline V CDR1 and CDR2: MNHNS, SASEGT. This CDR3 is CASRIRDRVNTEAFF. CDR3 nucleotides: TGTGCCAGCAGAATACGGGACAGGGTGAACACTGAAGCTTTCTTT.

This clone was recorded only once. The rearrangement links TRBV7-9 to TRBJ1-5; TRBD1 is a possible D gene (5 bases). The V gene's germline CDR1 is SEHNR and CDR2 FQNEAQ (reference sequence). The CDR3 is 17 amino acids. Trimming removed 4 bases from V and 5 bases from J, with 21 bases in between. The CDR3 here is CASSSLRGGDYDQPQHF. DNA of the CDR3: TGTGCCAGCAGCTCCCTCCGGGGGGGGGACTATGATCAGCCCCAGCATTTT.

V and J are TRBV27 and TRBJ2-3, with D uncertain. Trimming shortened V by 5 bases and J by 2 bases, and 11 bases separated the two germline ends. Germline loops: CDR1 MNHEY, CDR2 SMNVEV (reference sequence). The CDR3 loop spans 14 amino acids. As DNA, the CDR3 is TGTGCCAGCAGTCAGAATCAGGCCACAGATACGCAGTATTTT. This sequence encodes CASSQNQATDTQYF.

The chain couples TRBV4-3 to TRBJ2-3, with D possibly TRBD1 on 5 matching bases. The V and J ends lost 0 bases and 6 bases respectively, with 22 bases between them. CDR3 length: 18 amino acids. The germline CDR1 and CDR2 sequences are LGHNA and YSLEER. The CDR3 DNA reads as TGCGCCAGCAGCCAAGATTCGGCCGAATCAGGGCCATGGGATACGCAGTATTTT. Its protein is CASSQDSAESGPWDTQYF.

The chain is built from TRBV28 and TRBJ2-1; no reliable D call. Germline values: CDR1 MDHEN, CDR2 SYDVKM. The V gene lost 4 bases and the J gene lost 0 bases, with 10 bases spanning the gap. This CDR3 has 15 amino acids. CDR3 residues: CASSSRLVSYNEQFF. In DNA, the CDR3 is TGTGCCAGCAGTTCGCGGTTGGTCTCCTACAATGAGCAGTTCTTC.

A note on this clone: An end of the junction does not agree with germline; a read error may underlie this. The chain recombines TRBV10-2 with TRBJ2-7; 8 bases line up with TRBD2. Germline assignment: CDR1 WSHSY and CDR2 SAAADI. This CDR3 has 13 residues. The CDR3 loop reads CATSSGTHYEQYF. For the CDR3, the DNA is TGCGCCACCAGTAGCGGGACCCACTACGAGCAGTACTTC.

The chain has TRBV19 and TRBJ2-3; D perhaps matches TRBD1 (6 bases). V lost 3 bases to trimming and J lost 5 bases, with 9 bases between them. CDR3 length equals 13 residues. Germline V gives CDR1 LNHDA, CDR2 SQIVND (reference sequence). CDR3 sequence: CASSIKGVDTQYF. DNA for the CDR3: TGTGCCAGTAGTATTAAGGGGGTAGATACGCAGTATTTT.

J is TRBJ2-7 and V is TRBV28; 8 bases match TRBD2. Germline CDR1 and CDR2: MDHEN and SYDVKM. CDR3 length: 15 residues. With 3 bases clipped from V and 0 bases from J, the junction kept 4 bases outside the gene matches. CDR3 amino acids: CASSLRLAYSYEQYF. CDR3 bases: TGTGCCAGCAGTTTGCGACTAGCGTACTCCTACGAGCAGTACTTC. Full variable domain (missing parts from reference TRBV28 and TRBJ2-7): DVKVTQSSRYLVKRTGEKVFLECVQDMDHENMFWYRQDPGLGLRLIYFSYDVKMKEKGDIPEGYSVSREKKERFSLILESASTNQTSMYLCASSLRLAYSYEQYFGPGTRLTVT.

The chain carries TRBV5-1 and TRBJ2-5, with TRBD2 matching over 10 bases. The CDR3 spans 16 residues. V lost 0 bases and J lost 1; bases outside the gene matches: 3. Germline lookup yields CDR1 SGHRS and CDR2 YFSETQ. CDR3 DNA sequence: TGCGCCAGCAGCTTGGGAATAGCGGGAGGCCAAGAGACCCAGTACTTC. This codes for CASSLGIAGGQETQYF.

V usage is TRBV6-5 and J usage is TRBJ2-7; D is perhaps TRBD2 (5 bases). Trimming stripped 7 bases from V and 5 bases from J, with 18 bases between. CDR3 length: 14 amino acids. The germline CDR1 and CDR2 sequences are MNHEY and SVGAGI. CDR3 sequence: CASTFGGSRNEQYF. CDR3 bases: TGTGCCAGCACCTTTGGAGGTTCGAGGAACGAGCAGTACTTC.

In DNA, the CDR3 is TGTGCCTCGAGCGTAAGCTCCTACGAGCAGTACTTC. This sequence encodes CASSVSSYEQYF. The J gene is TRBJ2-7, the V gene TRBV30; no definite D call. The CDR3 runs to 12 residues. Germline V CDR1 and CDR2: GTSNPN, SVGIG (reference sequence). The ends were cut back, 7 bases at V and 0 bases at J, with 10 bases in the middle.

On this clone: Distinct nucleotide sequences in the sample also encode this CDR3. J is TRBJ2-4 and V is TRBV5-1, with D unresolved. The CDR3 extends over 14 amino acids. From germline, CDR1 is SGHRS and CDR2 YFSETQ. The V and J ends lost 2 bases and 0 bases respectively, with 6 bases between them. CDR3 residues: CASSLSLAKNIQYF. In nucleotides, the CDR3 is TGCGCCAGCAGCTTATCACTAGCCAAAAACATTCAGTACTTC.

This rearrangement joins TRBV27 to TRBJ2-1; 9 positions match TRBD2. The CDR3 is made up of 14 amino acids. From germline, CDR1 is MNHEY and CDR2 SMNVEV (reference sequence). J was trimmed by 3 bases and V by 5 bases; bases with no gene match: 2. For the CDR3, the DNA is TGTGCCAGCAGTCCTAGCGGGGTCTACAATGAGCAGTTCTTC. It codes for CASSPSGVYNEQFF.

The CDR3 is CASSSISNQPQHF. Here the CDR3 DNA reads TGTGCCAGCAGTTCGATTAGCAATCAGCCCCAGCATTTT. This chain connects TRBV28 to TRBJ1-5; D unresolved. Germline CDR1 reads MDHEN; CDR2 reads SYDVKM. The CDR3 runs to 13 residues. The germline V and J ends were trimmed by 4 bases and 0 bases, with 4 bases remaining between them.

The rearrangement uses TRBV29-1 and TRBJ2-5, with D uncertain. The V gene lost 7 bases and the J gene lost 4 bases, with 10 bases spanning the gap. Germline-derived CDR1 and CDR2 are SQVTM and ANQGSEA. This CDR3 contains 11 residues. The CDR3 DNA reads TGCAGCGCTCCGGGTCTAGAGACCCAGTACTTC. Translating it yields CSAPGLETQYF.

V is TRBV6-5 and J is TRBJ2-7, with 7 bases aligning to TRBD1. The CDR3 loop spans 15 amino acids. The germline V gene encodes CDR1 MNHEY and CDR2 SVGAGI. Trimming took 5 bases from V and 2 from J; bases not matched to a gene: 9. The CDR3 reads CASSTGTAITYEQYF. The CDR3 DNA sequence: TGTGCCAGCAGTACGGGGACAGCTATTACCTACGAGCAGTACTTC.

The chain uses TRBV28 and TRBJ1-2; D not certain. This CDR3 contains 18 residues. Between the trimmed V and J ends, which lost 8 bases and 0 bases, there was a span of 25 bases. Germline CDR1 MDHEN, CDR2 SYDVKM. CDR3 DNA sequence: TGTGCCAGCGGCTCTGTGAGTGCTGCCGGGAGAGCTAACTATGGCTACACCTTC. Encoded protein: CASGSVSAAGRANYGYTF.

The chain has TRBV5-4 and TRBJ2-1; maybe TRBD2 (6 bases). The CDR3 loop spans 16 amino acids. Germline V gene data show CDR1 as SGHNT and CDR2 as YYREEE (reference sequence). V dropped 0 bases and J dropped 8 bases, with 18 bases sitting between them. For the CDR3, the DNA is TGTGCCAGCAGCTTGGGAGGCGGGGACCCCGGGGATGAGCAGTTCTTC. Its protein product is CASSLGGGDPGDEQFF. Using reference TRBV5-4 and TRBJ2-1 for the parts outside the CDR3, the full variable domain is ETGVTQSPTHLIKTRGQQVTLRCSSQSGHNTVSWYQQALGQGPQFIFQYYREEENGRGNFPPRFSGLQFPNYSSELNVNALELDDSALYLCASSLGGGDPGDEQFFGPGTRLTVL.